There are a few counts of the clone carrying this T cell receptor (beta chain). What it binds is unknown. A process of 5'RACE template switching, which added a universal primer site and UMIs, was used to make TCR cDNA. TCRdb independently ran MiXCR on the 5' RACE reads; one entry per CDR3 protein. Found here are about 320,000 distinct CDR3 sequences, around 4.3% of them singletons; the top ten hold 19%. The sample comes from a study of T cells after yellow fever vaccination. Study findings and constraints: CD4 and CD8 compartments shared a small share of clonotypes, likely from convergent recombination. One caveat is that FACS-sorted repertoires could contain abundant clonotypes contaminating from the bulk population.

CDR1 is DFQATT and CDR2 is SNEGSKA in the germline V gene (reference sequence). The CDR3 spans 12 residues. V gave up 5 bases and J gave up 7 bases, with 14 bases separating them. The source is a man between 18 and 29 years old who received the YFV17D yellow fever vaccine. The source was PBMCs, collected 15 days after the yellow fever booster vaccination. The chain recombines TRBV20-1 with TRBJ1-2, with D possibly TRBD1 on 6 matching bases. This CDR3 is CSALQGGSGYTF. The CDR3 DNA follows: TGCAGTGCTTTACAGGGAGGTAGTGGCTACACCTTC.